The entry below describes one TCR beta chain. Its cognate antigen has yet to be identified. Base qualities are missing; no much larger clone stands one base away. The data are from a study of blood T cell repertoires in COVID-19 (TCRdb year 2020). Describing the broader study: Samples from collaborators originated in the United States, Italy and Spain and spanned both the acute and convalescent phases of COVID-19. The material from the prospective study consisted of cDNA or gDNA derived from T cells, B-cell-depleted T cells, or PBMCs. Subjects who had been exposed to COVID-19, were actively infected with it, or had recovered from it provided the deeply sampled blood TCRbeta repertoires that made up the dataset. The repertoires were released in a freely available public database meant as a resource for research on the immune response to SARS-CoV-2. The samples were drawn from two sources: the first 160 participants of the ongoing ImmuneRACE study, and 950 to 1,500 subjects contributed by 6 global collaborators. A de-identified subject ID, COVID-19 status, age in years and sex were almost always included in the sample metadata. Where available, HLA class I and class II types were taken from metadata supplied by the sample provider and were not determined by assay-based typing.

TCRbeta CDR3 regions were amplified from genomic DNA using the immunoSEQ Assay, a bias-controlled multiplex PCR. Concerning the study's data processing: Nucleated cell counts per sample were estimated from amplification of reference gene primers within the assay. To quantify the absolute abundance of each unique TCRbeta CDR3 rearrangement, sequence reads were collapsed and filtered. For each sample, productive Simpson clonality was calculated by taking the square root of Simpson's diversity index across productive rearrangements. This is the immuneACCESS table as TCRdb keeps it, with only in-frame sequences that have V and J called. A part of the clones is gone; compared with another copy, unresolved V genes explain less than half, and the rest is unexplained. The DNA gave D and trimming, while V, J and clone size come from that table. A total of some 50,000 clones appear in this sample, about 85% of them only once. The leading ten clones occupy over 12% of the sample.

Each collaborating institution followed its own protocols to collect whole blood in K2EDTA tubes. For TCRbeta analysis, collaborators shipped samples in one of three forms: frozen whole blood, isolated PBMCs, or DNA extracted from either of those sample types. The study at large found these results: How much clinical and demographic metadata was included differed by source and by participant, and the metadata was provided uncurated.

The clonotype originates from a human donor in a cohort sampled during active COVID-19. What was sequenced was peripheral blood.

The CDR3 reads as follows: CASSLSTGVVGEQYF. The DNA sequence follows: TGTGCCAGCAGTTTATCTACAGGGGTAGTGGGCGAGCAGTACTTC. The chain is assembled from TRBV6-5 and TRBJ2-7; the central 7 bases match TRBD1. As encoded in the germline V gene, CDR1 is MNHEY while CDR2 is SVGAGI. Taken from cysteine to phenylalanine, the CDR3 has 15 residues. Here the CDR3 DNA is all that survives: 45 bases in frame from base 1. V trim: 4 bases; J trim: 6 bases; unmatched bases: 12.